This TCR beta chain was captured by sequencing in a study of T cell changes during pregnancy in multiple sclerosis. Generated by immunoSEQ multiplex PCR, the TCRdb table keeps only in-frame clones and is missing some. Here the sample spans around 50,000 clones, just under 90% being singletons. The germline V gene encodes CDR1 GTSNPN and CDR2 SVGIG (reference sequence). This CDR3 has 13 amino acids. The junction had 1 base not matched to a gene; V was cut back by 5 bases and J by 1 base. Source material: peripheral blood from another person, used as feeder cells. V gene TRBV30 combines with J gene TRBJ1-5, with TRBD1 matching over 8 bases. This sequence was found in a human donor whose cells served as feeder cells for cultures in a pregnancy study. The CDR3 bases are TGTGCCTGGGACAGGGGAAGCAATCAGCCCCAGCATTTT. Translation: CAWDRGSNQPQHF.